This TCR beta chain was recorded in a study of blood T cell repertoires in COVID-19. Study as a whole: COVID-19 samples, acute and convalescent, were from the United States, Italy and Spain. Nucleic acid was either cDNA or gDNA, and it came from T cells, B-cell-depleted T cells, or PBMCs.

Authors' methods: Amplification of reference gene primers provided the estimated nucleated cell counts. The protocol was immunoSEQ multiplex PCR, while the TCRdb copy is restricted to in-frame clones and leaves out a portion. The V and J calls and clone size come from that table; D and trimming were worked out from the DNA. This sample has more than 110,000 clones; around 89% occur once, and the top ten carry approximately 10%. Germline CDR1 and CDR2: SGHTA and FQGNSA. This CDR3 contains 14 residues. The ends lost 5 bases at V and 10 bases at J; junction bases unmatched: 7. This clonotype was sampled from a woman of 80 years or more with acute or convalescent COVID-19. Sequenced material: peripheral blood. J is TRBJ1-5 and V is TRBV7-2; 11 positions agree with TRBD1. The CDR3: CASSAGTGGRPQHF. The CDR3 DNA reads TGTGCCAGCAGCGCTGGGACAGGGGGGCGACCCCAGCATTTT.